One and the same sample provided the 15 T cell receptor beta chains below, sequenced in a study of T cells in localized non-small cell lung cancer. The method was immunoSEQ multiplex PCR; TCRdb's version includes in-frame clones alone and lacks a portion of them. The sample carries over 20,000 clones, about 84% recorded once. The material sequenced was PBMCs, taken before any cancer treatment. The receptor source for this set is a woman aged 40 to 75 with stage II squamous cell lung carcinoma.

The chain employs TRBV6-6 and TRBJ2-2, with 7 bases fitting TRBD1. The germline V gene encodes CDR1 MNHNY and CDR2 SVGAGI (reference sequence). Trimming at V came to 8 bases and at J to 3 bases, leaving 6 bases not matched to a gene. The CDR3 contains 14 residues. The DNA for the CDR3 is TGTGCCAGCGGTTGGACAGGAGACACCGGGGAGCTGTTTTTT. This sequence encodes CASGWTGDTGELFF.

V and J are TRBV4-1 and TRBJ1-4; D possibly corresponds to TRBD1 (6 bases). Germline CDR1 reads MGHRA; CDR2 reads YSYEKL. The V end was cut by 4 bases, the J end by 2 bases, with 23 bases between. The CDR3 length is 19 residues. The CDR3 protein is CASSPNRALGVSTNEKLFF. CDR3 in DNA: TGCGCCAGCAGCCCCAACAGGGCCCTGGGAGTCTCGACTAATGAAAAACTGTTTTTT.

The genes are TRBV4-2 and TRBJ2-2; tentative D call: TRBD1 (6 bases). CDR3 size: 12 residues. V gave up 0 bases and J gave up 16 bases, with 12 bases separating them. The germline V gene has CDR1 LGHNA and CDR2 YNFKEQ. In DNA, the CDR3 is TGTGCCAGCAGCCAAGAGTCGGGACACTCGTTTTTT. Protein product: CASSQESGHSFF.

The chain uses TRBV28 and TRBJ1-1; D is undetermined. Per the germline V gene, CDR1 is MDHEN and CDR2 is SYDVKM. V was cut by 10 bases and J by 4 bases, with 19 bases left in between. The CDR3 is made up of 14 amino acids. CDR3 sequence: CAIDRTVSITEAFF. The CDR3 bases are TGTGCCATCGATCGGACGGTCTCGATCACTGAAGCTTTCTTT.

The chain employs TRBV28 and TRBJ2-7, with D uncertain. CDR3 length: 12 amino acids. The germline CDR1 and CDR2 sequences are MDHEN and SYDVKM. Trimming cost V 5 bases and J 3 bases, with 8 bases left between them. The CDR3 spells CASSRIDYEQYF. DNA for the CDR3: TGTGCCAGCAGTCGGATAGACTACGAGCAGTACTTC.

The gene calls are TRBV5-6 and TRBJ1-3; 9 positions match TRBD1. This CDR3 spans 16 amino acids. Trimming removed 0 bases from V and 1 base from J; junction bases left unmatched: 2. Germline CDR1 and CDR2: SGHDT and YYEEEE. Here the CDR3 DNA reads TGTGCCAGCAGCTTGGTCGGGACAGGGTCTGGAAACACCATATATTTT. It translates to CASSLVGTGSGNTIYF.

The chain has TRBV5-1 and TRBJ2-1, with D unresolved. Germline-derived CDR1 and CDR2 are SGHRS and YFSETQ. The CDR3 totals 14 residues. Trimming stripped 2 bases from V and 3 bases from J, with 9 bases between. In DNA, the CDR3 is TGCGCCAGCAGCTTCAGCTTGGACTACAATGAGCAGTTCTTC. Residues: CASSFSLDYNEQFF.

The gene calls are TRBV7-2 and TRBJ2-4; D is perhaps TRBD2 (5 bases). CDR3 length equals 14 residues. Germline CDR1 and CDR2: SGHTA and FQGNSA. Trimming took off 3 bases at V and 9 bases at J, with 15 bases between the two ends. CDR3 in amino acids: CASSFPGISSIQYF. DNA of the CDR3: TGTGCCAGCAGCTTCCCGGGGATTAGCTCCATTCAGTACTTC.

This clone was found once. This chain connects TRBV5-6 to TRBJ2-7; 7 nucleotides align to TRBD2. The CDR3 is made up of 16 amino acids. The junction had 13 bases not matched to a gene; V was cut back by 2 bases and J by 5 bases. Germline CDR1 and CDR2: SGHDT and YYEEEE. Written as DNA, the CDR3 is TGTGCCAGCAGCTTTCGATCCGGGGGGAAAGTCCACGAGCAGTACTTC. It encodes CASSFRSGGKVHEQYF.

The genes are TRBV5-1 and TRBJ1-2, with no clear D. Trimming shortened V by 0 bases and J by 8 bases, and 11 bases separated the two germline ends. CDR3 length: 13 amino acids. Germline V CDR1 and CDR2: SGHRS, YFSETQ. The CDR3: CASSLDSSIGYTF. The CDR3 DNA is TGCGCCAGCAGCTTGGACAGCTCTATAGGCTACACCTTC.

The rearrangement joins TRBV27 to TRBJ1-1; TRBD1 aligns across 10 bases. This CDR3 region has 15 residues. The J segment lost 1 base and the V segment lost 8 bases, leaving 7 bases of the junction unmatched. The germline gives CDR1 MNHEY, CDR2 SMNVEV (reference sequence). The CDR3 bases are TGTGCCAGCGGACCGACAGGGGGCTGGAACACTGAAGCTTTCTTT. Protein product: CASGPTGGWNTEAFF.

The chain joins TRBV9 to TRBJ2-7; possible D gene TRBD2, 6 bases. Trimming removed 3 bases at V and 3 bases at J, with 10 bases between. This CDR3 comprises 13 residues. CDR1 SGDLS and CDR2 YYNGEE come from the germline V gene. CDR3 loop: CASSAHGSYEQYF. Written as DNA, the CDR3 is TGTGCCAGCAGCGCCCACGGGAGCTACGAGCAGTACTTC.

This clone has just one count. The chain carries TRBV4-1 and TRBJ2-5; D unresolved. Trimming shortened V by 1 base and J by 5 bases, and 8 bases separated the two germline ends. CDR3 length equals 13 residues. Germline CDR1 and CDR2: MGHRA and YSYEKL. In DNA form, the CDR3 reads TGCGCCAGCAGCCAAGCCGATGGGGAGACCCAGTACTTC. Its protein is CASSQADGETQYF.

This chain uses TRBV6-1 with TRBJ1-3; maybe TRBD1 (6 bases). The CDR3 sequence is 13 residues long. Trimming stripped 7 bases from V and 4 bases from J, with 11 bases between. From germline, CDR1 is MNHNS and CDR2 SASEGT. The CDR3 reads CASIGQWGNTIYF. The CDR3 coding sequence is TGTGCCAGCATTGGACAGTGGGGAAACACCATATATTTT.

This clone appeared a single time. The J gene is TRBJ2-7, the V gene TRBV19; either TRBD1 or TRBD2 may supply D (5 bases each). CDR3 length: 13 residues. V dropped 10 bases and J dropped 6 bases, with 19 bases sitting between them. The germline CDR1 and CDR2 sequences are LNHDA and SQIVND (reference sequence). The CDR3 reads CATKIGDRGEQYF. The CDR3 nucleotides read TGTGCCACAAAGATTGGGGACCGAGGCGAGCAGTACTTC.